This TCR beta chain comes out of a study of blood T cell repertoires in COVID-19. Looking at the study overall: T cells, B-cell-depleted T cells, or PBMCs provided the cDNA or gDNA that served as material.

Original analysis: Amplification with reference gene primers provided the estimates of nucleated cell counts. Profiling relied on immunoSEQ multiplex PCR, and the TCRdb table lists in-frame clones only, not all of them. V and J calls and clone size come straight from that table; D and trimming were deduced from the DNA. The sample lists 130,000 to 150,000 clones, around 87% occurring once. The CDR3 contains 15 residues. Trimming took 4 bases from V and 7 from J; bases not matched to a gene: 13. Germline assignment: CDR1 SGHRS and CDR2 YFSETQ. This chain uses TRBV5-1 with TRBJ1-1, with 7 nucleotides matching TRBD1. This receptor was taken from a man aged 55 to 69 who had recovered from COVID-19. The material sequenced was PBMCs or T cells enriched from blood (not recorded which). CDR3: CASSNSGTASVEAFF. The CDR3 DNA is TGCGCCAGCAGCAATTCTGGGACAGCCTCTGTTGAAGCTTTCTTT.